The clone carrying this T cell receptor beta chain was observed at least ten times. Its antigen is unknown. The sample belongs to a study of neurological immune-mediated disorders. Study findings and constraints: Association with the multiple sclerosis repertoire cluster was not found for any clinical or MRI feature.

TCRdb ran MiXCR on the 5' RACE reads and lists one entry per CDR3 protein. This table holds fewer than 90,000 distinct CDR3 sequences, less than 5.5% found once. Trimming removed 10 bases from V and 10 bases from J; junction bases left unmatched: 13. CDR3 length: 14 amino acids. Germline CDR1 is ENHRY and CDR2 is SYGVKD. The receptor's source is a man between 18 and 29 years old with multiple sclerosis. The V gene is TRBV10-3, the J gene TRBJ2-3; TRBD2 matches 11 bases. Sequencing used PBMCs. The CDR3 region has the DNA TGTGCCACCCGTAGCGGGGGGGCCGGGGAAGCGCAGTATTTT. Its translation: CATRSGGAGEAQYF.